The text below deals with one TCR beta chain. There is no known antigen for this receptor. No qualities accompany the bases; no much larger clone lies one base away. The data derive from a study of CD8+ T cells in alopecia areata (dated by TCRdb to between 2018 and 2020). Study-level background: The treated patients, all with moderate-to-severe alopecia areata, were enrolled in an open-label pilot trial of oral tofacitinib given at 5 to 10 mg twice daily. Patients received tofacitinib for 6 to 18 months and were then followed off drug for 6 months to check for delayed response and recurrence. The study used high-throughput TCRbeta sequencing to examine T cell clonal expansion in alopecia areata, in both the C3H/HeJ mouse model and human patients. On the human side, TCRbeta sequencing was run on scalp tissue and on sorted CD4+ and CD8+ peripheral blood T cells from healthy controls and from alopecia areata patients with either patchy or totalis/universalis disease. Tofacitinib-treated patients had biopsies at baseline and at 4 and 24 weeks of treatment, with a later scalp biopsy in several patients. Clonality in the scalp was compared among normal scalp (n=4), patchy alopecia areata scalp (n=8), and alopecia totalis/universalis scalp (n=8). The RNA source kit depended on sample type: the PAXgene miRNA kit for fixed scalp, the miRNeasy kit for PBMCs, and the RNeasy kit for mouse skin. immunoSEQ multiplex PCR using 35 Vbeta forward primers and 13 Jbeta reverse primers was used to amplify TCRbeta CDR3 regions.

Preparation of the library involved the immunoSEQ multiplex PCR assay. For TCR sequencing, RNA was extracted from every sample and reverse transcribed into cDNA to serve as template. First-strand cDNA was synthesized using SuperScript III with a 2:1 mix of oligo-dT and random hexamers. A synthetic immune receptor repertoire was used to gauge amplification bias, and whatever bias remained was removed computationally. On the authors' methods: Raw reads were preprocessed for error removal, and CDR3 was defined according to IMGT conventions as running from the conserved cysteine to phenylalanine. Clonality was computed by normalizing Shannon entropy by log2 of the number of productive unique TCRs and subtracting the result from 1. Scalp TCRbeta sequences were cross-referenced with sorted blood CD4 and CD8 repertoires so that the CD4 or CD8 identity of scalp clones could be inferred. The immuneACCESS repertoire file appears here via TCRdb, limited to in-frame rearrangements. These files lack a portion of the clones; in checked studies, under half of the deficit traces to unresolved V genes, and the cause of the others is not known. Clone size and the V and J calls come from that table; the DNA yielded D and trimming. This sample is represented by 200,000 to 250,000 clones; 57% of them were singletons. The ten largest make up under 0.5% of the sample.

Reading the germline V gene gives CDR1 MNHEY and CDR2 SVGAGI. Trimming costs V 0 bases and J 3 bases, and their ends lie 9 bases apart. There are 14 amino acids in the CDR3, from cysteine to phenylalanine inclusive. Only the CDR3 DNA is retained, 42 bases long and in frame from the first base. Overall study outcomes, separate from this receptor: Higher clonality and more expanded CD8+ clones were observed in lesional scalp than in normal scalp, particularly in alopecia totalis/universalis, a finding suggestive of antigenic drive. Compared with mice, TCR sequences shared between patients were less clear, possibly partly because of HLA diversity across the patient population. Resident alphabeta T cells in normal human skin are also sequenced, complicating scalp TCR repertoire analysis, unlike mouse skin dominated by gammadelta T cells.

The time point label on this specimen signifies: baseline before oral tofacitinib. From alopecia areata patients, peripheral blood was collected along with lesional scalp punch biopsies. PBMCs were isolated by density centrifugation and stained for CD3, CD4 and CD8, and CD4+ and CD8+ T cells were sorted on a FACSAria. Sequencing used CD4+ T cells sorted from blood, obtained at week 0. The sequence derives from a human donor with alopecia areata. The chain is encoded by TRBV6-5 joined to TRBJ2-7, with no reliable assignment of the D segment. In nucleotides, the sequence is TGTGCCAGCAGTTACTCCCTGACCTACTACGAGCAGTACTTC. Translated, it gives CASSYSLTYYEQYF.